This section outlines one T cell receptor beta chain sequence together with its context. What it recognizes is unknown. The PCR used 60 Vbeta and 13 Jbeta primers. Assay used: immunoSEQ multiplex PCR; TCRdb lists only in-frame clones, some missing. This sample carries 150,000 to 200,000 clones, approximately 83% of them seen once, and the ten largest clones take approximately 9.4%. This CDR3 has 15 amino acids. V was trimmed by 1 base and J by 0 bases, leaving 8 bases between them. Germline V CDR1 and CDR2: MNHNS, SASEGT. The data originate from a study of cytomegalovirus exposure and HLA in healthy donors. Turning to the study itself: Of approximately 400 genotyped donors, 65% to 85% clustered with self-reported Caucasian donors.

General study results and limits: The authors listed around 150 TCR beta chains as cytomegalovirus-associated.

The J gene is TRBJ2-3, the V gene TRBV6-1; D call uncertain. The TCR sequence derives from a man between 18 and 29 years old in good health and CMV-seropositive. The sequencing sample was made of PBMCs. CDR3 sequence reads: CASSEVGTSTDTQYF. The CDR3 DNA follows: TGTGCCAGCAGTGAAGTCGGTACTAGCACAGATACGCAGTATTTT.